The clone carrying this T cell receptor (beta chain) showed up just a few times. As yet, its antigen is unknown. The CDR3 length is 14 residues. CDR1 is MNHEY and CDR2 is SVGAGI in the germline V gene. The V and J ends lost 2 bases and 0 bases respectively, with 8 bases between them. This specimen belongs to a study of response to subunit inactivated influenza vaccine. Study conclusions and caveats: T cells newly recruited by each seasonal influenza vaccination are few, the authors suggested.

TCRdb re-called the RT-PCR reads through MiXCR, storing one row per CDR3 protein. The sample holds over 450,000 distinct CDR3 sequences, 10% to 15% seen once. The TCR comes from a man in his fifties or sixties who received an inactivated influenza vaccine. The input for sequencing was PBMCs from blood, taken 40 to 50 days after vaccination. V and J are TRBV6-5 and TRBJ2-7; TRBD2 is a possible D gene (7 bases). The CDR3 DNA reads as TGTGCCAGCAGTTACGCGGGGGCCTCCTACGAGCAGTACTTC. The encoded protein is CASSYAGASYEQYF.